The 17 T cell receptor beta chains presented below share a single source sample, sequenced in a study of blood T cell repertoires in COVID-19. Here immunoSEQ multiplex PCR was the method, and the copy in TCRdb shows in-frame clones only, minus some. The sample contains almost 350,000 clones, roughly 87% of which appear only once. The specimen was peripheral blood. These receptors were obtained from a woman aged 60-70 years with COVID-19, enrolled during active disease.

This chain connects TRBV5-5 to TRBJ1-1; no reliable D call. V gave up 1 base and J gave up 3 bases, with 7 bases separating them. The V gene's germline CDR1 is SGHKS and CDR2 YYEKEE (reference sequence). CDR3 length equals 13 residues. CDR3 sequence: CASSLWGDTEAFF. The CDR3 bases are TGTGCCAGCAGCTTGTGGGGAGACACTGAAGCTTTCTTT. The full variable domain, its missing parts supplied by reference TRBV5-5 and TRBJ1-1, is DAGVTQSPTHLIKTRGQQVTLRCSPISGHKSVSWYQQVLGQGPQFIFQYYEKEERGRGNFPDRFSARQFPNYSSELNVNALLLGDSALYLCASSLWGDTEAFFGQGTRLTVV.

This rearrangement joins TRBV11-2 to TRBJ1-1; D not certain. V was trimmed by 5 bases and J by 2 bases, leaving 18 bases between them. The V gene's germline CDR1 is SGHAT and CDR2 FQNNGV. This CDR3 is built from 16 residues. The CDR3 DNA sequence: TGTGCCAGCAGCCTACAACGAGGAGGTCACAACACTGAAGCTTTCTTT. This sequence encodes CASSLQRGGHNTEAFF.

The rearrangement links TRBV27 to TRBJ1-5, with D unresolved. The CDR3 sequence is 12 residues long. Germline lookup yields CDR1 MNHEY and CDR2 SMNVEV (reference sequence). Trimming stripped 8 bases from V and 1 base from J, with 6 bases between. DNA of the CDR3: TGTGCCAGCGGGAGCAGCAATCAGCCCCAGCATTTT. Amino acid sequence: CASGSSNQPQHF.

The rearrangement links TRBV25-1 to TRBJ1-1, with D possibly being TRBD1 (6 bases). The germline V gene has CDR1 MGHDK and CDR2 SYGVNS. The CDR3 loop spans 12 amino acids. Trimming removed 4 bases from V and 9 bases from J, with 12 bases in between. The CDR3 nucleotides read TGTGCCAGCAGTGGACAGGTTCCCCAAGCTTTCTTT. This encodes CASSGQVPQAFF. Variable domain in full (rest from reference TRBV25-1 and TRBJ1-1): EADIYQTPRYLVIGTGKKITLECSQTMGHDKMYWYQQDPGMELHLIHYSYGVNSTEKGDLSSESTVSRIRTEHFPLTLESARPSHTSQYLCASSGQVPQAFFGQGTRLTVV.

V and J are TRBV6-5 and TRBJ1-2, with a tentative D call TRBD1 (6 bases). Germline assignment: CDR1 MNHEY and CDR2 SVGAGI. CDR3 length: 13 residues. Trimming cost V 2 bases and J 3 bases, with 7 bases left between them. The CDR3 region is CASSYGGYYGYTF. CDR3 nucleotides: TGTGCCAGCAGTTACGGGGGCTACTATGGCTACACCTTC.

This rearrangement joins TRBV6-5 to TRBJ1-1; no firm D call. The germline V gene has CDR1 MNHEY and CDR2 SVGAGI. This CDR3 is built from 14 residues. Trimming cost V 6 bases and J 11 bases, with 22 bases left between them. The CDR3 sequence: CASRDSSFWAVAFF. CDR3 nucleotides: TGTGCCAGCAGGGATTCTTCGTTTTGGGCCGTGGCTTTCTTT.

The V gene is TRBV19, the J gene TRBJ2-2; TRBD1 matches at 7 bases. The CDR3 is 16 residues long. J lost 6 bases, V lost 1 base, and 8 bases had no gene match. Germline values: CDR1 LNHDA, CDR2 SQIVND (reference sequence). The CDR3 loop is CASSIGSGGIAGELFF. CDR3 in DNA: TGTGCCAGTAGTATAGGGTCAGGGGGTATCGCCGGGGAGCTGTTTTTT.

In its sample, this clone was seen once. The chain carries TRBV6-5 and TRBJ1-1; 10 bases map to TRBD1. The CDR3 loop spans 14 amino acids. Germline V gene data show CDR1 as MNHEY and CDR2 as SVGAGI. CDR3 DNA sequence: TGTGCAGTGGAGCGGACAGGGGGGAACACTGAAGCTTTCTTT. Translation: CAVERTGGNTEAFF.

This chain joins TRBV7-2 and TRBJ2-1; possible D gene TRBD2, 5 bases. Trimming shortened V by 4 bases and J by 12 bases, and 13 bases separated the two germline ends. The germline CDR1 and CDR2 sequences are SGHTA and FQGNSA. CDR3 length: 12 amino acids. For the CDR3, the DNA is TGTGCCAGCAGCTCGGGAAGAATGAGGCAGTTCTTC. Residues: CASSSGRMRQFF.

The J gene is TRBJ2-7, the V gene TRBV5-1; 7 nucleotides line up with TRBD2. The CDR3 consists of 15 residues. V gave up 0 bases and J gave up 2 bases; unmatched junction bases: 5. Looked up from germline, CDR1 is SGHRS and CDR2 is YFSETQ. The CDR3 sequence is CASSLGTGGTYEQYF. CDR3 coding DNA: TGCGCCAGCAGCTTGGGGACCGGGGGGACCTACGAGCAGTACTTC.

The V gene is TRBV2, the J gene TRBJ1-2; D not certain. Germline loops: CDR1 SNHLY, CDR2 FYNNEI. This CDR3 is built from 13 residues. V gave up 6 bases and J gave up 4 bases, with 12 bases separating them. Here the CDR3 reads CASSERWAYGYTF. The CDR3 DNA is TGTGCCAGCAGCGAAAGATGGGCCTATGGCTACACCTTC. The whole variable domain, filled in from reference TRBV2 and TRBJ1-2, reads EPEVTQTPSHQVTQMGQEVILRCVPISNHLYFYWYRQILGQKVEFLVSFYNNEISEKSEIFDDQFSVERPDGSNFTLKIRSTKLEDSAMYFCASSERWAYGYTFGSGTRLTVV.

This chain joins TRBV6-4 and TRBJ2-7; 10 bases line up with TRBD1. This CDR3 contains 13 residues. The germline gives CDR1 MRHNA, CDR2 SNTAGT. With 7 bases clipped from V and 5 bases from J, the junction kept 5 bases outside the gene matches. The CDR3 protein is CASNGTGVHEQYF. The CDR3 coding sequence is TGTGCCAGCAACGGGACAGGGGTCCACGAGCAGTACTTC.

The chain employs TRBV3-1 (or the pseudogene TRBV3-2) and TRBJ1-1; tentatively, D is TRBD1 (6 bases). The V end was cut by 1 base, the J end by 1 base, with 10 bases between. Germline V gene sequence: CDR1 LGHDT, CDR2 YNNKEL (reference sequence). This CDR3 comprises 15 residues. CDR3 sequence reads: CASSQGPGANTEAFF. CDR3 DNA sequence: TGTGCCAGCAGCCAAGGGCCAGGGGCGAACACTGAAGCTTTCTTT.

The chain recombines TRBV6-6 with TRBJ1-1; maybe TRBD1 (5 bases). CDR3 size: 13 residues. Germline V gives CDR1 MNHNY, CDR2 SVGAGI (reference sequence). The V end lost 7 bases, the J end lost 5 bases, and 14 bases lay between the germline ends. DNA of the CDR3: TGTGCCAGCACCGGACACATGGAGACTGAAGCTTTCTTT. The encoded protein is CASTGHMETEAFF.

CDR3 coding DNA: TGTGCCAGCAGCGTTCGGACTAGCGGGATCGGGGAGCTGTTTTTT. This encodes CASSVRTSGIGELFF. The chain uses TRBV9 and TRBJ2-2; TRBD2 matches at 12 bases. V lost 2 bases, J lost 7 bases, and 3 bases stayed unmatched. This CDR3 spans 15 amino acids. From germline, CDR1 is SGDLS and CDR2 YYNGEE.

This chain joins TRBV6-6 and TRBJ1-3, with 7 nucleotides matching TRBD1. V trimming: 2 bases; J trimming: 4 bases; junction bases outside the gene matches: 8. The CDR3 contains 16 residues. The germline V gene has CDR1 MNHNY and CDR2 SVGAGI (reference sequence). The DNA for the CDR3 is TGTGCCAGCAGTTACGGAACAGGGGTCACAGGAAACACCATATATTTT. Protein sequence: CASSYGTGVTGNTIYF.

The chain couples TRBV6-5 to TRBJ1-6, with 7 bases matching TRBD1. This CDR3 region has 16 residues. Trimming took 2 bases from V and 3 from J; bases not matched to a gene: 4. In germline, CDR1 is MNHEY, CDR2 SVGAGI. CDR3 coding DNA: TGTGCCAGCAGTTACGGGGACAGACTCTATAATTCACCCCTCCACTTT. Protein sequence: CASSYGDRLYNSPLHF.